This is a list of T cell receptor beta chains from one sample in a study of cytomegalovirus exposure and HLA in healthy donors. Some clones are missing from TCRdb's copy, which holds only in-frame ones; the method was immunoSEQ multiplex PCR. The table shows around 110,000 clones, with around 83% occurring only once. The sequencing input was PBMCs. The source of these receptors is a man aged 25-45 years in good health and CMV-seropositive. The CDR3 runs from the conserved cysteine through the conserved F or W. Each record gives: J gene, V gene, clone size, D gene, CDR3 DNA, CDR3 protein. A D gene is named only where the DNA matches it firmly. The listing skips clone size in some rows; elsewhere it reads once, few, many or a size class.

TRBJ1-5,TRBV6-1,.,.,TGTGCCAGCAGCCCGTATCGACAGAGCAATCAGCCCCAGCATTTT,CASSPYRQSNQPQHF
TRBJ2-3,TRBV4-1,.,TRBD2,TGCGCCAGCAGCCACCGGCGGGAGCTGCCCCGACTTACAGATACGCAGTATTTT,CASSHRRELPRLTDTQYF
TRBJ2-3,TRBV11-2,.,TRBD1,TGTGCCAGCAGCAATGGTAACAGGGGAACAGATACGCAGTATTTT,CASSNGNRGTDTQYF
TRBJ1-1,TRBV7-2,.,.,TGTGCCAGCAGCTGGGGACAGAACACTGAAGCTTTCTTT,CASSWGQNTEAFF
TRBJ1-1,TRBV5-4,.,.,TGTGCCAGCAGACCCGACAGGTGGAACACTGAAGCTTTCTTT,CASRPDRWNTEAFF
TRBJ1-1,TRBV25-1,.,.,TGTGCCAGCAGTGAGGGCGGGTTTCAGGACACTGAAGCTTTCTTT,CASSEGGFQDTEAFF
TRBJ1-3,TRBV5-1,once,.,TGCGCCAGCAGCTTGGGGACTAGAGGAAACACCATATATTTT,CASSLGTRGNTIYF
TRBJ2-1,TRBV27,.,TRBD2,TGTGCCAGCCGAGTGCTCGGGCTAGCGGACTACAATGAGCAGTTCTTC,CASRVLGLADYNEQFF
TRBJ2-5,TRBV29-1,.,TRBD2,TGCAGCGTTGCTGGACTAGCGGGGGGCAGACTACCACCAGAGACCCAGTACTTC,CSVAGLAGGRLPPETQYF
TRBJ1-1,TRBV28,.,TRBD1,TGTGCCAGCAGTTCTTCCGGGACAGGGGGTAGCACTGAAGCTTTCTTT,CASSSSGTGGSTEAFF
TRBJ1-1,TRBV4-2,.,.,TGTGCCAGCAGCCCCAGAGTACAGCTGCGGGAGAACACTGAAGCTTTCTTT,CASSPRVQLRENTEAFF
TRBJ1-5,TRBV28,.,.,TGTGCCAGCAGTCCGACAACAGGGTCCCATCAGCCCCAGCATTTT,CASSPTTGSHQPQHF
TRBJ2-7,TRBV19,.,TRBD1,TGTGCCAGTAGTATTTTCGGACAGGGAAGCCACGAGCAGTACTTC,CASSIFGQGSHEQYF
TRBJ2-1,TRBV6-4,few,TRBD1,TGTGCCAGCAGTGACTCGGACAGGGCTGAGCAGTTCTTC,CASSDSDRAEQFF
TRBJ1-1,TRBV11-2,few,TRBD1,TGTGCCAGCAGCTTAGGGTATGACAGGGGGCCGGTCACTGAAGCTTTCTTT,CASSLGYDRGPVTEAFF
TRBJ2-6,TRBV19,.,TRBD1,TGTGCCAGTAGTATAGATCTGGGACAGGGCGCCCCTGGGGCCAACGTCCTGACTTTC,CASSIDLGQGAPGANVLTF
TRBJ2-1,TRBV28,.,.,TGTGCCAGCAGTTTAGTGAGACAGTTATACAATGAGCAGTTCTTC,CASSLVRQLYNEQFF
TRBJ2-1,TRBV5-1,.,.,TGCGCCAGCAGCTTGAGTACGGCGTCAGGGATCCTCAATGAGCAGTTCTTC,CASSLSTASGILNEQFF
TRBJ1-5,TRBV7-3,.,TRBD1,TGTGCCAGCAGCCCGACCGGGACAGGGGTGAGTGGCAATCAGCCCCAGCATTTT,CASSPTGTGVSGNQPQHF
TRBJ2-5,TRBV5-6,.,TRBD1,TGTGCCAGCAGCTTATACAGGGGTCAAGAGACCCAGTACTTC,CASSLYRGQETQYF
TRBJ2-7,TRBV18,.,.,TGTGCCAGCTCACCATCCAAGGGGGGGCGCGAGCAGTACTTC,CASSPSKGGREQYF
TRBJ2-3,TRBV30,.,TRBD1,TGTGCCTGGAGTGTACAGGGGACCGCGACAGATACGCAGTATTTT,CAWSVQGTATDTQYF